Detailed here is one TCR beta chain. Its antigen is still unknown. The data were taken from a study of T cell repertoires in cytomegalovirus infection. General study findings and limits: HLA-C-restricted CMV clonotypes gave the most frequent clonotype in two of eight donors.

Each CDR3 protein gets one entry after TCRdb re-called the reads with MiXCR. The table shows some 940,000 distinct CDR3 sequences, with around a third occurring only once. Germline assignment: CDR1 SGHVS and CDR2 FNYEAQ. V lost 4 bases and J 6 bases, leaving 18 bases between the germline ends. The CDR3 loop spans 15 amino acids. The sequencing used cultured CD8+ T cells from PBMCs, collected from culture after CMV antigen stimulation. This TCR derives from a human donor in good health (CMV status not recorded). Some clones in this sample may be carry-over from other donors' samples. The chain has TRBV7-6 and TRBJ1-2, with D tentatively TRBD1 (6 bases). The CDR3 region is CASSYSIQGLDGYTF. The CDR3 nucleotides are TGTGCCAGCAGCTATTCAATCCAGGGGCTGGATGGCTACACCTTC.